This TCR beta chain was identified in a study of identical twins. This clonotype appeared a few times. TCRdb called the 5' RACE reads again in MiXCR, with one record for every CDR3 protein. The profile shows hundreds of thousands of distinct CDR3 sequences, 18% of them singletons. The data also belong to a second study, concerning T cells expressing NK-cell markers.

The receptor comes from a young woman in good health. The sample was PBMCs.

The CDR3 nucleotides read TGCGCCAGCAGCTTAGGGTGGGACACGGAGGTGGATACGCAGTATTTT. Translation: CASSLGWDTEVDTQYF. V gene TRBV5-1 combines with J gene TRBJ2-3; D perhaps matches TRBD1 (6 bases). Germline CDR1 is SGHRS and CDR2 is YFSETQ. CDR3 length: 16 amino acids. V was trimmed by 2 bases and J by 6 bases, leaving 19 bases between them.